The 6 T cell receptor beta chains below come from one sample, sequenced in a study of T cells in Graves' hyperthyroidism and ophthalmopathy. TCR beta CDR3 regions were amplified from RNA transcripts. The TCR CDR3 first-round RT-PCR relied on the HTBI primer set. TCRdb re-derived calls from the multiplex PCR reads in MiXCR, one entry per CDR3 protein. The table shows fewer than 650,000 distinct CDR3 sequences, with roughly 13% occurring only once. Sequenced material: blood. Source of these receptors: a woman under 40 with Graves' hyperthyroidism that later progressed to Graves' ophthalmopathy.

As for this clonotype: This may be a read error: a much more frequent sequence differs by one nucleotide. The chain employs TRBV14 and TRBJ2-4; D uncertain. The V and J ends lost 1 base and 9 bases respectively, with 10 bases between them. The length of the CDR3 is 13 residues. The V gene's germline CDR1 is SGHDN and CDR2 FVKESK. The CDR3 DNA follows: TGTGCCAGCAGCCAAGGAACAGAGGCCATTCAGTACTTC. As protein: CASSQGTEAIQYF.

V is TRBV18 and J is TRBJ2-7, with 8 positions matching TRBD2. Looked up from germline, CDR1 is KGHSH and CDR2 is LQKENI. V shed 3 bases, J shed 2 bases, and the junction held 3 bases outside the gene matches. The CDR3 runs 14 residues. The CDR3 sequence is CASSPTSEPYEQYF. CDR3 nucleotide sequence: TGTGCCAGCTCACCGACTAGCGAACCCTACGAGCAGTACTTC.

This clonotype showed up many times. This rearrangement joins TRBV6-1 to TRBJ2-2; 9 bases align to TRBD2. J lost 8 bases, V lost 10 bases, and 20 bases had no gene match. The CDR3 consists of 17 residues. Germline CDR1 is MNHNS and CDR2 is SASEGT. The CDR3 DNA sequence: TGTGCCACCTTGGGGCTGCGGGAGGGCGGACAATATGGGGAGCTGTTTTTT. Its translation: CATLGLREGGQYGELFF.

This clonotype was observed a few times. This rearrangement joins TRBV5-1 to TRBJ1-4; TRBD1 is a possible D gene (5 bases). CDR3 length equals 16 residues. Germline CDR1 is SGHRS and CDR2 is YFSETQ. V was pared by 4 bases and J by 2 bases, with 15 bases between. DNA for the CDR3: TGCGCCAGCAGCGGGGACGGACTACAGACTAATGAAAAACTGTTTTTT. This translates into CASSGDGLQTNEKLFF.

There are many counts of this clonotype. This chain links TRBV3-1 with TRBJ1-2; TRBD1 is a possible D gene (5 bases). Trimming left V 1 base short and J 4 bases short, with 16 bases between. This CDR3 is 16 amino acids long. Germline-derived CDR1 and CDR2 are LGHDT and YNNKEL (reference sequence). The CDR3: CASSQGVWDRGYGYTF. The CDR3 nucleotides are TGTGCCAGCAGCCAAGGAGTTTGGGACCGAGGCTATGGCTACACCTTC.

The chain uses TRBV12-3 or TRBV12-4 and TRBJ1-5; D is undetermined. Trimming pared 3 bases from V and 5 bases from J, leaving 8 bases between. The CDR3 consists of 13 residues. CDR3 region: CASSFVRDQPQHF. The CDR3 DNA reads TGTGCCAGCAGTTTCGTCCGAGATCAGCCCCAGCATTTT.